A selection of T cell receptor beta chains follows, all from one sample in a study of T cell responses to AZD1222 COVID-19 vaccine. Produced via immunoSEQ multiplex PCR; TCRdb's table is partial and in-frame only. This sample has 140,000 or so clones, with 93% found just once. The sequencing here drew on peripheral blood, taken after recovery from COVID-19. All receptors come from an adult who had recovered from COVID-19. The CDR3 runs from the conserved cysteine through the conserved F or W. D genes are given only for firm matches. Clone size is given for some rows only: seen once, a few or many times, or a class if the clone is expanded.

.	.	TRBV3-1/TRBV3-2	12	TRBJ1-2	CASSQEGYGYTF	TGTGCCAGCAGCCAAGAAGGGTATGGCTACACCTTC
.	.	TRBV24-1	15	TRBJ1-3	CATSDSRGVGNTIYF	TGTGCCACCAGTGATTCGAGGGGAGTTGGAAACACCATATATTTT
.	.	TRBV27	14	TRBJ1-1	CASSLYGQGFEAFF	TGTGCCAGCAGTTTATACGGTCAGGGGTTTGAAGCTTTCTTT
.	.	TRBV5-1	13	TRBJ1-2	CASSLEGVDGYTF	TGCGCCAGCAGCTTGGAGGGGGTAGACGGCTACACCTTC
.	.	TRBV9	13	TRBJ2-1	CASSSTTVNEQFF	TGTGCCAGCAGCTCGACGACAGTTAATGAGCAGTTCTTC
TRBD2	.	TRBV6-5	13	TRBJ2-5	CASSRTSSETQYF	TGTGCCAGCAGTCGGACTAGCTCGGAGACCCAGTACTTC
.	.	TRBV7-9	13	TRBJ1-2	CASEVGASGGYTF	TGTGCCAGCGAGGTCGGAGCTTCGGGTGGCTACACCTTC
TRBD1	.	TRBV5-5	19	TRBJ2-2	CASSLDWVGTGGHTGELFF	TGTGCCAGCAGCTTGGATTGGGTAGGGACAGGGGGACACACCGGGGAGCTGTTTTTT
.	.	TRBV19	15	TRBJ1-5	CASSIGGRGNQPQHF	TGTGCCAGTAGTATAGGCGGACGGGGCAATCAGCCCCAGCATTTT
.	.	TRBV4-1	15	TRBJ1-4	CASSPVRERYEKLFF	TGCGCCAGCAGCCCCGTGAGGGAGAGATATGAAAAACTGTTTTTT
TRBD1	.	TRBV27	14	TRBJ2-7	CASSLGTGGHEQYF	TGTGCCAGCAGTTTAGGGACAGGGGGGCACGAGCAGTACTTC
.	.	TRBV28	15	TRBJ1-2	CASSSPRSPPYGYTF	TGTGCCAGCAGCTCTCCCCGGAGTCCCCCCTATGGCTACACCTTC
TRBD2	.	TRBV2	15	TRBJ2-7	CASSETSGSLGEQYF	TGTGCCAGCAGTGAAACTAGCGGGAGCCTGGGCGAGCAGTACTTC
.	.	TRBV29-1	15	TRBJ2-5	CSVVLRLPFQETQYF	TGCAGCGTTGTTCTGCGACTACCTTTCCAAGAGACCCAGTACTTC
.	.	TRBV6-6	13	TRBJ2-7	CASTRQALYEQYF	TGTGCCAGCACGAGACAAGCGCTCTACGAGCAGTACTTC
TRBD1	.	TRBV7-9	18	TRBJ1-5	CASSLGDRGRLSNQPQHF	TGTGCCAGCAGCTTAGGGGACAGGGGAAGGTTAAGCAATCAGCCCCAGCATTTT
.	.	TRBV28	12	TRBJ1-5	CASAGAGQPQHF	TGTGCCAGCGCTGGTGCCGGGCAGCCCCAGCATTTT
.	.	TRBV9	15	TRBJ2-5	CASSVAWTAQETQYF	TGTGCCAGCAGCGTAGCCTGGACAGCCCAAGAGACCCAGTACTTC
.	.	TRBV5-6	13	TRBJ2-1	CASSRLSVGEQFF	TGTGCCAGCAGTCGGTTGTCGGTGGGTGAGCAGTTCTTC
.	few	TRBV15	14	TRBJ1-6	CATSRDRAYSPLHF	TGTGCCACCAGCAGAGATCGTGCCTATTCACCCCTCCACTTT
TRBD1	.	TRBV19	19	TRBJ2-2	CASSIQTSPGQANTGELFF	TGTGCCAGTAGTATCCAAACTTCCCCGGGACAGGCGAACACCGGGGAGCTGTTTTTT
.	.	TRBV5-5	16	TRBJ1-2	CASSLPRGDPNYGYTF	TGTGCCAGCAGCTTGCCCCGGGGGGACCCTAACTATGGCTACACCTTC
.	.	TRBV19	16	TRBJ2-6	CASSIGGSSGANVLTF	TGTGCCAGTAGTATAGGAGGGTCCTCTGGGGCCAACGTCCTGACTTTC
TRBD2	.	TRBV19	15	TRBJ2-7	CASSIDLSSGYEQYF	TGTGCCAGTAGTATAGATCTGTCTAGCGGTTACGAGCAGTACTTC
.	.	TRBV2	12	TRBJ1-5	CASSEIGRAQHF	TGTGCCAGCAGTGAAATAGGGCGAGCCCAGCATTTT
.	.	TRBV29-1	16	TRBJ2-6	CSVGIGGIPGANVLTF	TGCAGCGTGGGGATCGGAGGGATCCCTGGGGCCAACGTCCTGACTTTC
.	.	TRBV30	13	TRBJ2-7	CAFSRVNPYEQYF	TGTGCCTTCTCCCGCGTCAACCCTTACGAGCAGTACTTC
TRBD2	once	TRBV30	16	TRBJ2-3	CAWSQGLAGGPDTQYF	TGTGCCTGGAGCCAGGGACTAGCGGGAGGCCCAGATACGCAGTATTTT
.	.	TRBV3-1/TRBV3-2	12	TRBJ2-7	CASSQERYEQYF	TGTGCCAGCAGCCAAGAGCGCTACGAGCAGTACTTC
.	.	TRBV19	14	TRBJ1-1	CASSIRGEGPEAFF	TGTGCCAGTAGTATCCGCGGTGAGGGGCCTGAAGCTTTCTTT
.	.	TRBV28	14	TRBJ2-7	CASSLLTEVGEQYF	TGTGCCAGCAGTTTATTGACAGAGGTGGGGGAGCAGTACTTC
.	.	TRBV30	12	TRBJ1-2	CAWTPGNYGYTF	TGTGCCTGGACCCCGGGCAACTATGGCTACACCTTC
.	few	TRBV3-1/TRBV3-2	12	TRBJ2-7	CASSQVTGEQYF	TGTGCCAGCAGCCAAGTGACAGGCGAGCAGTACTTC
TRBD1	few	TRBV28	17	TRBJ2-7	CASSSSYTGTGGYEQYF	TGTGCCAGCAGCAGCTCATATACCGGGACAGGGGGTTACGAGCAGTACTTC
.	.	TRBV6-4	13	TRBJ1-1	CASSYSANTEAFF	TGTGCCAGCAGTTACTCAGCCAACACTGAAGCTTTCTTT